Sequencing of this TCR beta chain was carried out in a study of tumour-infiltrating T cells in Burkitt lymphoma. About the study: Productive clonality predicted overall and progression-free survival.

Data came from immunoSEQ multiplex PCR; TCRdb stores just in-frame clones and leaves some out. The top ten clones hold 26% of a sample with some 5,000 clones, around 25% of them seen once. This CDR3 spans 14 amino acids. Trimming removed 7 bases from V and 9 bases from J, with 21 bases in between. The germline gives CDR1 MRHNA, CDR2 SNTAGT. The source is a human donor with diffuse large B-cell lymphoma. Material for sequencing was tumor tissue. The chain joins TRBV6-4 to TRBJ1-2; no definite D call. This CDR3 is CASKSSVATGRYTF. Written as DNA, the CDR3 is TGTGCCAGCAAGTCTAGTGTTGCAACGGGTCGCTACACCTTC.